These 9 T cell receptor beta chains were all obtained from the same sample, sequenced in a study of cytomegalovirus exposure and HLA in healthy donors. Use of 60 Vbeta and 13 Jbeta primers characterized the PCR. Libraries were prepared by immunoSEQ multiplex PCR; TCRdb keeps only in-frame clonotypes and omits some of them. This sample yields around 200,000 clones, of which approximately 86% are seen a single time; 0.31% belongs to the top ten. Sequenced sample: PBMCs. All receptors derive from a woman younger than 45 in good health and CMV-seronegative.

The chain uses TRBV28 and TRBJ2-5, with 8 nucleotides matching TRBD2. This CDR3 has 17 amino acids. Germline CDR1 and CDR2: MDHEN and SYDVKM. Trimming cost V 6 bases and J 1 base; bases outside gene matches: 13. Written as DNA, the CDR3 is TGTGCCAGCAGCCAACAAAGCGGGAGTGTAATCCAAGAGACCCAGTACTTC. Translation gives CASSQQSGSVIQETQYF.

V and J are TRBV5-4 and TRBJ2-5, with D uncertain. Germline assignment: CDR1 SGHNT and CDR2 YYREEE (reference sequence). This CDR3 region has 13 residues. V lost 2 bases and J 1 base, leaving 6 bases between the germline ends. The CDR3: CASSLNSQETQYF. The DNA for the CDR3 is TGTGCCAGCAGCTTAAACAGCCAAGAGACCCAGTACTTC.

The J gene is TRBJ2-2, the V gene TRBV4-1, with 7 bases lining up with TRBD1. CDR1 MGHRA and CDR2 YSYEKL come from the germline V gene. The CDR3 length is 15 residues. J was trimmed by 7 bases and V by 2 bases; bases with no gene match: 7. CDR3 coding DNA: TGCGCCAGCAGCCAAATTAGCAGGGGGAACGGGGAGCTGTTTTTT. It codes for CASSQISRGNGELFF.

This chain uses TRBV6-4 with TRBJ1-5; no reliable D call. Trimming removed 5 bases at V and 1 base at J, with 9 bases between. The CDR3 contains 14 residues. Germline CDR1 is MRHNA and CDR2 is SNTAGT. For the CDR3, the DNA is TGTGCCAGCAGTCTCGACGGGAGCAATCAGCCCCAGCATTTT. Protein sequence: CASSLDGSNQPQHF.

The chain recombines TRBV4-1 with TRBJ1-1; TRBD1 matches at 8 bases. Germline V gene sequence: CDR1 MGHRA, CDR2 YSYEKL. This CDR3 comprises 15 residues. The V gene end was trimmed by 4 bases and the J gene end by 4 bases; junction bases not matched to a gene: 8. CDR3 amino acids: CASSRKQGDGTEAFF. The CDR3 nucleotides read TGCGCCAGCAGCCGGAAACAGGGGGATGGCACTGAAGCTTTCTTT.

This chain joins TRBV28 and TRBJ2-2; 7 nucleotides match TRBD1. The CDR3 runs 15 residues. Trimming took 8 bases from V and 5 from J; bases not matched to a gene: 11. Germline CDR1 reads MDHEN; CDR2 reads SYDVKM. The CDR3 reads CASGTRQGETGELFF. The DNA of the CDR3 is TGTGCCAGCGGCACACGACAGGGTGAAACCGGGGAGCTGTTTTTT.

A few counts support this clone. The gene calls are TRBV6-1 and TRBJ2-1, with TRBD2 matching 12 bases. V dropped 7 bases and J dropped 9; count of bases not matched to a gene: 10. This CDR3 has 15 amino acids. Per the germline V gene, CDR1 is MNHNS and CDR2 is SASEGT. Here the CDR3 reads CASTQTSGSLGEQFF. CDR3 nucleotides: TGTGCCAGCACACAGACTAGCGGGAGCCTTGGTGAGCAGTTCTTC.

The V and J genes are TRBV7-9 and TRBJ2-7; 7 nucleotides agree with TRBD1. Unmatched junction bases numbered 10, after V lost 6 bases and J lost 5 bases. The CDR3 loop spans 14 amino acids. Germline V gene sequence: CDR1 SEHNR, CDR2 FQNEAQ (reference sequence). The CDR3 region has the DNA TGTGCCAGCAGTTTAATGACAGGGTTCGACGAGCAGTACTTC. This encodes CASSLMTGFDEQYF.

The chain employs TRBV9 and TRBJ2-3; TRBD1 matches at 8 bases. V lost 1 base to trimming and J lost 5 bases; unmatched junction nucleotides: 9. Germline V gene lookup returns CDR1 SGDLS and CDR2 YYNGEE. The CDR3 length is 16 residues. The CDR3 region has the DNA TGTGCCAGCAGCGTAACGTCACAGGGGGAATTAGATACGCAGTATTTT. Translated: CASSVTSQGELDTQYF.